The 10 T cell receptor beta chains reported below all come from one sample, sequenced in a study of blood T cells in healthy people across ages. Alongside a J-beta primer mix, a sample-barcoded 5' primer served in a second PCR lasting about 6 to 11 cycles. In TCRdb, the 5' RACE reads were re-called with MiXCR into one record per CDR3 protein. The sample lists approximately 730,000 distinct CDR3 sequences; approximately 53% were seen once. Sequenced sample: blood. Receptors were obtained from a man older than 75 in good health.

The V gene is TRBV20-1, the J gene TRBJ1-2; 7 positions match TRBD1. CDR3 length: 15 amino acids. The ends lost 0 bases at V and 7 bases at J; junction bases unmatched: 11. Germline loops: CDR1 DFQATT, CDR2 SNEGSKA (reference sequence). CDR3 in DNA: TGCAGTGCTAGAGACTTCGGGACAGCGGGAGGTGGCTACACCTTC. This sequence encodes CSARDFGTAGGGYTF.

This clonotype was found a few times. The chain carries TRBV20-1 and TRBJ2-5; 9 bases are shared with TRBD2. Trimming took 7 bases from V and 4 from J; bases not matched to a gene: 1. There are 11 residues in the CDR3. CDR1 DFQATT and CDR2 SNEGSKA come from the germline V gene (reference sequence). CDR3 residues: CSGGRGETQYF. The CDR3 nucleotides read TGCAGTGGCGGGAGGGGAGAGACCCAGTACTTC.

DNA for the CDR3: TGTGCCAGCAGCGCCAGGGGGGCGGGATCCTACGAGCAGTACTTC. This encodes CASSARGAGSYEQYF. This chain uses TRBV7-9 with TRBJ2-7; a possible D gene is TRBD1 (7 bases). The V end was cut by 5 bases, the J end by 1 base, with 15 bases between. The germline CDR1 and CDR2 sequences are SEHNR and FQNEAQ (reference sequence). This CDR3 comprises 15 residues.

The chain recombines TRBV9 with TRBJ2-7; the match to TRBD2 covers 7 bases. The CDR3 covers 16 residues. Germline lookup yields CDR1 SGDLS and CDR2 YYNGEE. Trimming took 0 bases from V and 0 from J; bases not matched to a gene: 6. CDR3 in amino acids: CASSVGASGPSYEQYF. In DNA, the CDR3 is TGTGCCAGCAGCGTAGGGGCTAGCGGACCCTCCTACGAGCAGTACTTC.

This clonotype was seen only a few times. The chain uses TRBV9 and TRBJ1-2, with D perhaps matching TRBD1 (5 bases). The V end was cut by 5 bases, the J end by 4 bases, with 12 bases between. The CDR3 totals 13 residues. From germline, CDR1 is SGDLS and CDR2 YYNGEE. The CDR3 protein is CASRGTGVYGYTF. The CDR3 DNA sequence: TGTGCCAGCAGGGGGACGGGGGTCTATGGCTACACCTTC.

This clonotype was detected a few times. V usage is TRBV28 and J usage is TRBJ2-3; 7 bases are a match to TRBD2. V dropped 5 bases and J dropped 0; count of bases not matched to a gene: 8. This CDR3 is built from 16 residues. Germline CDR1 is MDHEN and CDR2 is SYDVKM. The CDR3 spells CASSIPGGYSTDTQYF. The DNA for the CDR3 is TGTGCCAGCAGTATTCCCGGGGGGTACAGCACAGATACGCAGTATTTT.

The chain combines TRBV12-3 or TRBV12-4 with TRBJ2-1; 7 nucleotides align to TRBD2. V was pared by 2 bases and J by 0 bases, with 19 bases of the junction left unmatched. The CDR3 runs to 21 residues. The CDR3 DNA sequence: TGTGCCAGCAGTTTATTAAGCGGAGCGGGATTTGCGTCCCCCTCCTACAATGAGCAGTTCTTC. Its translation: CASSLLSGAGFASPSYNEQFF.

The gene calls are TRBV6-5 and TRBJ1-1; D is unresolved. V was trimmed by 6 bases and J by 9 bases, leaving 14 bases between them. The V gene's germline CDR1 is MNHEY and CDR2 SVGAGI. This CDR3 spans 12 amino acids. The CDR3 loop reads CASSPNFSKAFF. In DNA form, the CDR3 reads TGTGCCAGCAGCCCGAACTTTTCGAAAGCTTTCTTT.

This chain uses TRBV20-1 with TRBJ2-7, with 9 bases identical to TRBD2. Germline CDR1 is DFQATT and CDR2 is SNEGSKA (reference sequence). The CDR3 totals 15 residues. Trimming took 0 bases from V and 5 from J; bases not matched to a gene: 8. CDR3 sequence: CSARDSGSGINEQYF. The DNA of the CDR3 is TGCAGTGCTAGAGATAGCGGGAGCGGCATCAACGAGCAGTACTTC.

V usage is TRBV3-1 and J usage is TRBJ1-2; D possibly corresponds to TRBD1 (5 bases). CDR1 is LGHDT, CDR2 YNNKEL, per germline (reference sequence). This CDR3 is 13 amino acids long. Trimming took 2 bases from V and 6 from J, leaving 10 bases between them. The CDR3 DNA follows: TGTGCCAGCAGCCAACCCGCAGGGAATGGCTACACCTTC. Encoded protein: CASSQPAGNGYTF.